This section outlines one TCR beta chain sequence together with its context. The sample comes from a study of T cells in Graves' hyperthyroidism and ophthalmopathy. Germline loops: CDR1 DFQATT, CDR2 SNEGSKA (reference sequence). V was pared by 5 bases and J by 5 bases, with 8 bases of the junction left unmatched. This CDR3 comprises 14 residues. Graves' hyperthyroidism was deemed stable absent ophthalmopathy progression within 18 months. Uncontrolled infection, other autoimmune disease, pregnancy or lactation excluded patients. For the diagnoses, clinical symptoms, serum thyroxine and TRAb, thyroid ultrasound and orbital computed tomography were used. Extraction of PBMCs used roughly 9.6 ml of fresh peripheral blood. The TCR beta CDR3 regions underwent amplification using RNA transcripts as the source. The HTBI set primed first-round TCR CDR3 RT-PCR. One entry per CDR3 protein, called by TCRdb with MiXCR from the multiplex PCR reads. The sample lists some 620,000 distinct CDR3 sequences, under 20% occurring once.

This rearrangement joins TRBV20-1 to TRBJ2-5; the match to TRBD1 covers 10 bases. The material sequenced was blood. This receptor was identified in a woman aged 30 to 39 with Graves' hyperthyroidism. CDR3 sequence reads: CSAPDRGRAETQYF. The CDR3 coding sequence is TGCAGTGCTCCCGACAGGGGGCGAGCGGAGACCCAGTACTTC.